This is a list of T cell receptor beta chains from one sample in a study of radiotherapy plus CTLA-4 blockade in lung cancer. This table comes from immunoSEQ multiplex PCR, and its TCRdb copy is limited to in-frame clones, with some not included. The data contain about 99,000 clones, 88% of them singletons. The material was peripheral blood, obtained from a patient treated with radiotherapy plus ipilimumab. Every receptor here comes from a human donor with non-small cell lung cancer that progressed on radiotherapy plus ipilimumab. Both conserved end residues are part of each CDR3. The order of the fields is J gene, D gene, V gene, clone size, CDR3 protein, CDR3 DNA. A D gene is named only where the DNA matches it firmly. The listing skips clone size in some rows; elsewhere it reads once, few, many or a size class.

TRBJ1-4 | NA | TRBV7-9 | NA | CASSLDGGRGEKLFF | TGTGCCAGCAGCTTAGACGGAGGAAGGGGTGAAAAACTGTTTTTT
TRBJ2-7 | NA | TRBV5-1 | NA | CASSLLDPFYSYEQYF | TGCGCCAGCAGCTTGCTGGACCCTTTCTACTCCTACGAGCAGTACTTC
TRBJ2-7 | TRBD1 | TRBV4-2 | NA | CASSQAGQSLEQYF | TGTGCCAGCAGCCAAGCGGGACAGAGTCTCGAGCAGTACTTC
TRBJ1-2 | TRBD1 | TRBV2 | once | CASSRQGARGYTF | TGTGCCAGCAGCAGACAGGGGGCGAGGGGCTACACCTTC
TRBJ2-5 | NA | TRBV9 | NA | CASSAGLGMSRETQYF | TGTGCCAGCAGCGCCGGCCTCGGGATGAGTCGAGAGACCCAGTACTTC
TRBJ1-4 | NA | TRBV6-1 | few | CASSEVGTRNEKLFF | TGTGCCAGCAGTGAAGTGGGCACCCGGAATGAAAAACTGTTTTTT
TRBJ2-1 | TRBD2 | TRBV7-8 | NA | CASSLANGRGGRLRNEQFF | TGTGCCAGCAGCTTAGCGAATGGGAGAGGCGGGAGGCTACGGAATGAGCAGTTCTTC
TRBJ1-5 | TRBD1 | TRBV6-5 | once | CASSSREGRGDQPQHF | TGTGCCAGCAGTTCCCGGGAGGGCAGGGGGGATCAGCCCCAGCATTTT
TRBJ1-1 | NA | TRBV5-1 | NA | CASSREGAEAFF | TGCGCCAGCAGCAGAGAGGGCGCTGAAGCTTTCTTT
TRBJ2-5 | NA | TRBV7-2 | NA | CASRSSPQETQYF | TGTGCCAGCAGAAGCTCCCCGCAAGAGACCCAGTACTTC
TRBJ1-1 | NA | TRBV6-5 | NA | CATLTGGLPYTEAFF | TGTGCCACCTTAACGGGAGGGCTACCGTACACTGAAGCTTTCTTT
TRBJ1-5 | NA | TRBV5-1 | once | CASSLEGGWNQPQHF | TGCGCCAGCAGCTTGGAAGGCGGTTGGAATCAGCCCCAGCATTTT
TRBJ2-3 | NA | TRBV21-1 | NA | CASSNGQGADTQYF | TGTGCCAGCAGCAATGGCCAAGGGGCAGATACGCAGTATTTT
TRBJ1-4 | TRBD1 | TRBV5-1 | NA | CASRPGTGFEKLFF | TGCGCCAGTAGACCCGGGACAGGGTTTGAAAAACTGTTTTTT
TRBJ2-1 | TRBD2 | TRBV5-1 | NA | CASSIGTSGNEQFF | TGCGCCAGCAGCATTGGGACTAGCGGGAATGAGCAGTTCTTC
TRBJ2-4 | TRBD1 | TRBV5-1 | NA | CASSETGGITKNIQYF | TGCGCCAGCAGCGAAACAGGGGGTATAACCAAAAACATTCAGTACTTC
TRBJ1-2 | NA | TRBV19 | few | CASSMAAANYGYTF | TGTGCCAGTAGTATGGCAGCGGCAAACTATGGCTACACCTTC
TRBJ2-2 | NA | TRBV28 | NA | CASSSLNTGELFF | TGTGCCAGCAGTTCCCTCAACACCGGGGAGCTGTTTTTT
TRBJ1-1 | NA | TRBV5-6 | few | CASRTLVGTEAFF | TGTGCCAGCAGGACGTTGGTAGGCACTGAAGCTTTCTTT
TRBJ2-3 | NA | TRBV21-1 | once | CASSKGKFGTGGRTQYF | TGTGCCAGCAGCAAAGGAAAATTTGGGACAGGGGGGCGTACGCAGTATTTT
TRBJ2-3 | NA | TRBV28 | few | CASSLLGLGFSTDTQYF | TGTGCCAGCAGTTTATTAGGCTTGGGGTTTTCAACAGATACGCAGTATTTT
TRBJ2-1 | TRBD1 | TRBV4-1 | NA | CASSPGQAYNEQFF | TGCGCCAGCAGCCCGGGACAGGCTTACAATGAGCAGTTCTTC
TRBJ1-2 | NA | TRBV28 | NA | CASRPPQSNYGYTF | TGTGCCAGCCGGCCCCCGCAGTCGAACTATGGCTACACCTTC
TRBJ2-1 | TRBD2 | TRBV7-3 | NA | CASPTSGTRDEQFF | TGTGCCAGCCCCACTAGCGGGACTCGGGATGAGCAGTTCTTC
TRBJ2-5 | NA | TRBV7-9 | NA | CASSSAQTQYF | TGTGCCAGCAGCTCGGCTCAGACCCAGTACTTC
TRBJ2-2 | NA | TRBV9 | NA | CASSPPVSGRFSGGELFF | TGTGCCAGCAGCCCCCCCGTGTCCGGGAGATTTAGTGGCGGGGAGCTGTTTTTT
TRBJ2-7 | NA | TRBV5-1 | NA | CASSLERDYEQYF | TGCGCCAGCAGCTTAGAACGAGACTACGAGCAGTACTTC
TRBJ2-1 | NA | TRBV5-4 | NA | CASSPGVRAYNEQFF | TGTGCCAGCAGCCCGGGAGTTAGGGCCTACAATGAGCAGTTCTTC
TRBJ1-2 | TRBD1 | TRBV28 | NA | CASNSNLGTDYGYTF | TGTGCCAGCAATTCGAACCTCGGGACAGACTATGGCTACACCTTC
TRBJ2-7 | TRBD1 | TRBV4-2 | NA | CASSQGAGGSYEQYF | TGTGCCAGCAGCCAAGGCGCAGGGGGTTCCTACGAGCAGTACTTC
TRBJ1-2 | NA | TRBV6-1 | once | CASSEGWYYGYTF | TGTGCCAGCAGTGAAGGGTGGTACTATGGCTACACCTTC
TRBJ2-3 | NA | TRBV2 | NA | CASSEGDRFTDTQYF | TGTGCCAGCAGTGAGGGGGACCGGTTCACAGATACGCAGTATTTT
TRBJ1-2 | TRBD1 | TRBV18 | NA | CASSSTGGNGGYTF | TGTGCCAGCTCATCAACAGGGGGCAACGGGGGCTACACCTTC
TRBJ2-1 | NA | TRBV25-1 | NA | CASSDPTSYNEQFF | TGTGCCAGCAGTGACCCTACTAGCTACAATGAGCAGTTCTTC
TRBJ2-1 | TRBD2 | TRBV7-9 | NA | CASTNAGTSSSQYEQFF | TGTGCCAGCACTAACGCCGGGACTAGCTCATCCCAATATGAGCAGTTCTTC
TRBJ1-1 | NA | TRBV6-6 | once | CASNRGTGRQTEAFF | TGTGCCAGCAACAGAGGAACGGGGCGTCAAACTGAAGCTTTCTTT
TRBJ2-2 | NA | TRBV6-5 | NA | CASKRNDNTGELFF | TGTGCCAGCAAGCGGAACGACAACACCGGGGAGCTGTTTTTT